This record covers a single TCR beta chain. The repertoire was sequenced with immunoSEQ multiplex PCR; TCRdb's copy has only in-frame clones and lacks some. The profile shows around 400,000 clones, around 83% of them singletons. The data derive from a study of blood T cell repertoires in COVID-19. What was sequenced was PBMCs or T cells enriched from blood (not recorded which). The sequence was collected from a woman aged 45-59 years who had recovered from COVID-19.

The CDR3 sequence is CASSYATQGGEQYF. The CDR3 DNA reads as TGTGCCAGCAGTTACGCCACCCAGGGGGGCGAGCAGTACTTC. The genes are TRBV6-2 or TRBV6-3 and TRBJ2-7; possible D gene TRBD1, 7 bases. Germline lookup yields CDR1 MNHEY and CDR2 SVGEGT. The CDR3 is 14 amino acids. The V and J ends lost 2 bases and 6 bases respectively, with 14 bases between them.